This record covers a single T cell receptor (beta chain). Authors' analysis steps: Nucleated cell number was recorded as an estimate derived from reference gene primer amplification. Produced via immunoSEQ multiplex PCR; TCRdb's table is partial and in-frame only. Clone size and the V and J calls come from that table; the DNA yielded D and trimming. The sample records some 160,000 clones, just under 90% being singletons. The data were obtained in a study of blood T cell repertoires in COVID-19. Study information: PBMCs, B-cell-depleted T cells, or T cells were the source of the cDNA or gDNA that made up the material.

Germline V CDR1 and CDR2: MNHEY, SVGEGT. With V trimmed by 4 bases and J by 6 bases, 10 bases remained unmatched. The CDR3 length is 16 residues. The rearrangement links TRBV6-2 or TRBV6-3 to TRBJ2-7; 12 bases match TRBD2. The source material was peripheral blood. The source is a woman in her 70s with COVID-19, enrolled during active disease. CDR3 bases: TGTGCCAGCAGTTCCCACTCTAGCGGGGGGGCCGGCGAGCAGTACTTC. Amino acids: CASSSHSSGGAGEQYF.